The 27 T cell receptor beta chains in this list originate from one sample, sequenced in a study of Ad26.COV2.S vaccination and SARS-CoV-2 variants. Clones were read by immunoSEQ multiplex PCR, and TCRdb kept only the in-frame ones, dropping some. This table has 150,000 to 200,000 clones, around 90% appearing once. This specimen was peripheral blood, taken after recovery from COVID-19. The receptors come from a human donor who had recovered from COVID-19.

This clone is a singleton in its sample. This rearrangement joins TRBV5-1 to TRBJ2-3; tentatively, D is TRBD2 (5 bases). Between the trimmed V and J ends, which lost 1 base and 3 bases, there was a span of 6 bases. The CDR3 has 13 amino acids. Germline V lookup: CDR1 SGHRS, CDR2 YFSETQ. DNA of the CDR3: TGCGCCAGCAGCTTGCCGGGGACAGATACGCAGTATTTT. It codes for CASSLPGTDTQYF.

The chain combines TRBV29-1 with TRBJ2-5; D is unresolved. This CDR3 has 13 residues. Trimming took 4 bases from V and 2 from J, leaving 11 bases between them. In germline, CDR1 is SQVTM, CDR2 ANQGSEA. The DNA of the CDR3 is TGCAGCGTTGGTGAGCCCTTACAAGAGACCCAGTACTTC. Amino acids: CSVGEPLQETQYF.

The chain recombines TRBV3-1 (or the pseudogene TRBV3-2) with TRBJ1-2; D call uncertain. The CDR3 runs to 14 residues. V lost 0 bases to trimming and J lost 7 bases, with 12 bases between them. Germline CDR1 is LGHDT and CDR2 is YNNKEL (reference sequence). The CDR3 spells CASSQDQRAIGYTF. CDR3 bases: TGTGCCAGCAGCCAAGACCAGAGGGCTATTGGCTACACCTTC.

The V gene is TRBV13, the J gene TRBJ2-7, with D unclear. CDR3 size: 14 residues. Germline CDR1 is PRHDT and CDR2 is FYEKMQ (reference sequence). V was trimmed by 1 base and J by 7 bases, leaving 14 bases between them. DNA of the CDR3: TGTGCCAGCAGCTTAGAGGTTGGGCCTCGGGAGCAGTACTTC. As protein: CASSLEVGPREQYF.

The sample holds one count of this clone. The chain couples TRBV20-1 to TRBJ2-3; D uncertain. With 7 bases removed from V and 15 bases from J, the gap between germline ends came to 17 bases. The CDR3 sequence is 10 residues long. Germline V gene data show CDR1 as DFQATT and CDR2 as SNEGSKA (reference sequence). CDR3 sequence (DNA): TGCAGTGGGGCCCCGAGGTCCCAATATTTT. This gives the protein CSGAPRSQYF.

This clone was counted a few times. The chain employs TRBV29-1 and TRBJ1-2; 9 bases match TRBD1. V gave up 3 bases and J gave up 4 bases; unmatched junction bases: 3. CDR3 length equals 13 residues. Germline V lookup: CDR1 SQVTM, CDR2 ANQGSEA. The CDR3 region is CSVERTGVYGYTF. CDR3 nucleotides: TGCAGCGTTGAGAGGACAGGGGTCTATGGCTACACCTTC.

This rearrangement joins TRBV4-2 to TRBJ2-5; D remains unclear. There are 14 residues in the CDR3. V was clipped by 0 bases and J by 1 base, with 6 bases between them. Per germline, CDR1 LGHNA and CDR2 YNFKEQ. The CDR3 region has the DNA TGTGCCAGCAGCCAAGACGGGCGCCAAGAGACCCAGTACTTC. Translated: CASSQDGRQETQYF.

V is TRBV7-9 and J is TRBJ1-2; unclear D gene. V was trimmed by 0 bases and J by 8 bases, leaving 16 bases between them. Per the germline V gene, CDR1 is SEHNR and CDR2 is FQNEAQ (reference sequence). The CDR3 contains 15 residues. The CDR3 sequence: CASSLALAGPLGYTF. DNA for the CDR3: TGTGCCAGCAGCTTAGCTCTTGCAGGCCCCTTGGGCTACACCTTC. The complete variable domain, with remaining parts taken from reference TRBV7-9 and TRBJ1-2, reads DTGVSQNPRHKITKRGQNVTFRCDPISEHNRLYWYRQTLGQGPEFLTYFQNEAQLEKSRLLSDRFSAERPKGSFSTLEIQRTEQGDSAMYLCASSLALAGPLGYTFGSGTRLTVV.

This chain links TRBV10-1 with TRBJ2-4, with no clear D. Trimming shortened V by 6 bases and J by 0 bases, and 15 bases separated the two germline ends. This CDR3 region has 16 residues. Germline assignment: CDR1 WNHNN and CDR2 SYGVQD (reference sequence). CDR3 sequence reads: CASRTRTGLAKNIQYF. CDR3 bases: TGCGCCAGCAGGACGAGGACGGGCTTAGCCAAAAACATTCAGTACTTC.

The chain employs TRBV5-4 and TRBJ2-2; D unclear. The CDR3 has 11 residues. The V end lost 5 bases, the J end lost 8 bases, and 7 bases lay between the germline ends. Per the germline V gene, CDR1 is SGHNT and CDR2 is YYREEE (reference sequence). The CDR3 here is CASSYEGELFF. The CDR3 DNA reads TGTGCCAGCAGTTACGAGGGGGAGCTGTTTTTT. Based on the CDR3 plus reference TRBV5-4 and TRBJ2-2, the full variable domain is ETGVTQSPTHLIKTRGQQVTLRCSSQSGHNTVSWYQQALGQGPQFIFQYYREEENGRGNFPPRFSGLQFPNYSSELNVNALELDDSALYLCASSYEGELFFGEGSRLTVL.

CDR3 loop: CAIQGVAGYEQFF. The DNA of the CDR3 is TGTGCCATTCAGGGAGTGGCGGGATATGAGCAGTTCTTC. The chain couples TRBV10-3 to TRBJ2-1; TRBD2 might be the D (6 bases). This CDR3 spans 13 amino acids. Germline V gene lookup returns CDR1 ENHRY and CDR2 SYGVKD. Trimming removed 9 bases from V and 8 bases from J, with 17 bases in between.

This chain links TRBV6-1 with TRBJ1-2; 8 nucleotides match TRBD1. There are 15 residues in the CDR3. Trimming at V came to 0 bases and at J to 4 bases, leaving 4 bases not matched to a gene. CDR1 and CDR2 (germline): MNHNS, SASEGT. CDR3: CASSEARGLGYGYTF. CDR3 coding DNA: TGTGCCAGCAGTGAAGCCAGGGGGCTGGGCTATGGCTACACCTTC.

The chain links TRBV5-4 to TRBJ1-2, with TRBD1 identical over 7 bases. The CDR3 is made up of 14 amino acids. Trimming took 4 bases from V and 4 from J; bases not matched to a gene: 7. Germline V gene data show CDR1 as SGHNT and CDR2 as YYREEE (reference sequence). The CDR3 reads CASSAGTEFYGYTF. Written as DNA, the CDR3 is TGTGCCAGCAGCGCCGGGACAGAGTTCTATGGCTACACCTTC.

CDR3 in DNA: TGTGCCAGCAGCCGAAGGGACAAACCCTACGAGCAGTACTTC. This sequence encodes CASSRRDKPYEQYF. The chain is built from TRBV5-4 and TRBJ2-7; possibly TRBD1 for D (6 bases). V was clipped by 4 bases and J by 2 bases, with 13 bases between them. There are 14 residues in the CDR3. Germline V gene lookup returns CDR1 SGHNT and CDR2 YYREEE (reference sequence).

This clone showed up just a few times. The V call is TRBV5-1, the J call TRBJ1-4; 7 bases are a match to TRBD1. V shed 4 bases, J shed 3 bases, and the junction held 3 bases outside the gene matches. The CDR3 length is 14 residues. CDR1 and CDR2 from the germline V gene are SGHRS and YFSETQ. The CDR3 DNA follows: TGCGCCAGCAGCAAAGACAGGGCTAATGAAAAACTGTTTTTT. Its protein product is CASSKDRANEKLFF.

V is TRBV6-5 and J is TRBJ2-1; no firm D call. V was clipped by 2 bases and J by 1 base, with 9 bases between them. From germline, CDR1 is MNHEY and CDR2 SVGAGI. The CDR3 covers 15 residues. CDR3 nucleotide sequence: TGTGCCAGCAGTTACAATGGAAAATCCTACAATGAGCAGTTCTTC. The encoded protein is CASSYNGKSYNEQFF.

V gene TRBV6-1 combines with J gene TRBJ1-2; TRBD1 matches at 7 bases. Trimming removed 1 base from V and 5 bases from J; junction bases left unmatched: 4. Germline V gene sequence: CDR1 MNHNS, CDR2 SASEGT. The CDR3 has 14 amino acids. The CDR3 DNA is TGTGCCAGCAGTGAAGGGGGACAGCTTTATGGCTACACCTTC. Translated: CASSEGGQLYGYTF.

Worth noting for this clone: Other nucleotide sequences from this sample produce the same CDR3. J is TRBJ2-3 and V is TRBV3-1 (or the pseudogene TRBV3-2); D ambiguous. CDR3 length: 12 amino acids. Per the germline V gene, CDR1 is LGHDT and CDR2 is YNNKEL (reference sequence). The V and J ends lost 1 base and 3 bases respectively, with 2 bases between them. CDR3 in amino acids: CASSQVTDTQYF. CDR3 in DNA: TGTGCCAGCAGCCAAGTGACAGATACGCAGTATTTT.

V and J are TRBV5-1 and TRBJ2-5; 11 bases match TRBD2. Trimming took 4 bases from V and 3 from J; bases not matched to a gene: 5. The CDR3 spans 15 residues. CDR1 and CDR2 (germline): SGHRS, YFSETQ. The CDR3 nucleotides are TGCGCCAGCAGCACTGGGACTAGCGGTAAAGAGACCCAGTACTTC. Translated: CASSTGTSGKETQYF.

The V call is TRBV7-9, the J call TRBJ2-2, with D hard to call. CDR1 and CDR2 from the germline V gene are SEHNR and FQNEAQ (reference sequence). Deletions cut 5 bases from V and 0 bases from J, with 7 bases between. The CDR3 consists of 14 residues. For the CDR3, the DNA is TGTGCCAGCAGCCCCGACCCGAACACCGGGGAGCTGTTTTTT. Translating it yields CASSPDPNTGELFF.

The gene calls are TRBV6-2 or TRBV6-3 and TRBJ2-7; 9 bases are a match to TRBD1. This CDR3 spans 14 amino acids. Trimming at V came to 6 bases and at J to 6 bases, leaving 9 bases not matched to a gene. Germline V gene lookup returns CDR1 MNHEY and CDR2 SVGEGT. Here the CDR3 reads CASSLDRGGGEQYF. The DNA for the CDR3 is TGTGCCAGCAGCCTGGACAGGGGAGGAGGCGAGCAGTACTTC.

The chain employs TRBV9 and TRBJ2-7, with D possibly being TRBD2 (6 bases). This CDR3 contains 15 residues. Germline V gene lookup returns CDR1 SGDLS and CDR2 YYNGEE. V was pared by 4 bases and J by 4 bases, with 18 bases between. The CDR3 bases are TGTGCCAGCAGCCCCCCGGGACGGGGGACTTACGAGCAGTACTTC. It yields the protein CASSPPGRGTYEQYF.

The V and J genes are TRBV18 and TRBJ1-5, with D possibly being TRBD1 (6 bases). Germline CDR1 and CDR2: KGHSH and LQKENI. The V end was cut by 2 bases, the J end by 6 bases, with 14 bases between. The CDR3 runs 15 residues. DNA for the CDR3: TGTGCCAGCTCACCAGGGGGGGCGCGGGGTCAGCCCCAGCATTTT. It codes for CASSPGGARGQPQHF.

The chain links TRBV7-9 to TRBJ1-2, with D hard to call. V was clipped by 4 bases and J by 4 bases, with 13 bases between them. Germline V gene data show CDR1 as SEHNR and CDR2 as FQNEAQ (reference sequence). This CDR3 has 14 amino acids. The CDR3 DNA reads TGTGCCAGCAGCTCGTTAGACCTTGTCTATGGCTACACCTTC. It encodes CASSSLDLVYGYTF.

The gene calls are TRBV28 and TRBJ1-3; unclear D gene. The CDR3 extends over 16 amino acids. Trimming left V 7 bases short and J 0 bases short, with 16 bases between. Germline values: CDR1 MDHEN, CDR2 SYDVKM. As DNA, the CDR3 is TGTGCCAGCATCCCCTCGGGAGGGCCCTCTGGAAACACCATATATTTT. Encoded protein: CASIPSGGPSGNTIYF.

The chain couples TRBV30 to TRBJ1-6; 8 bases map to TRBD1. This CDR3 comprises 15 residues. Trimming cost V 2 bases and J 5 bases; bases outside gene matches: 5. Germline values: CDR1 GTSNPN, CDR2 SVGIG (reference sequence). The CDR3 coding sequence is TGTGCCTGGAGTACCCGGACAGGGAATAATTCACCCCTCCACTTT. As protein: CAWSTRTGNNSPLHF.

This chain connects TRBV24-1 to TRBJ2-1, with D possibly called TRBD1 or TRBD2 (6 bases each). The CDR3 totals 14 residues. Germline V gene data show CDR1 as KGHDR and CDR2 as SFDVKD. Trimming pared 0 bases from V and 7 bases from J, leaving 9 bases between. The DNA for the CDR3 is TGTGCCACCAGTGATTTGTGGAGGGGGAATGAGCAGTTCTTC. Its translation: CATSDLWRGNEQFF.